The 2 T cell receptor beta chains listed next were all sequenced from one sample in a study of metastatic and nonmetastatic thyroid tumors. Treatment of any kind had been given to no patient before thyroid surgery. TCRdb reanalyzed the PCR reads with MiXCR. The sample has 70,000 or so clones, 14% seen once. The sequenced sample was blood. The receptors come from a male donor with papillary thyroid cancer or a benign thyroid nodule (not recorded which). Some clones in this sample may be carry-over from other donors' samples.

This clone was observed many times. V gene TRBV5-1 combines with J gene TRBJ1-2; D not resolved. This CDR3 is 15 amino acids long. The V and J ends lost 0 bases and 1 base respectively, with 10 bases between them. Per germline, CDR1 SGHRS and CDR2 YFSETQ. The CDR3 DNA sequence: TGCGCCAGCAGCTTGGTGTCTGGGATTAACTATGGCTACACCTTC. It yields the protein CASSLVSGINYGYTF.

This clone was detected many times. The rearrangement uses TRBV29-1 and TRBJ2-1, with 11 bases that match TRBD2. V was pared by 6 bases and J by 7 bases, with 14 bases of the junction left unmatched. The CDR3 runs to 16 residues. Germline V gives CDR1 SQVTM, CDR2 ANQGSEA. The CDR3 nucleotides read TGCAGCGTGGCCGGACTAGCGGGCGGAGCCTGGAATGAGCAGTTCTTC. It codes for CSVAGLAGGAWNEQFF.